This paragraph reports one T cell receptor (beta chain). The CDR3 has 14 residues. CDR1 and CDR2 (germline): SGDLS, YYNGEE. V shed 0 bases, J shed 3 bases, and the junction held 0 bases outside the gene matches. This record comes from a study of shared clonotypes between healthy human individuals. Study at large: Those who served as donors were a couple of women and a few men between the ages of 18 and 49.

Produced via immunoSEQ multiplex PCR; TCRdb's table is partial and in-frame only. The data hold hundreds of thousands of clones, with just over 75% observed a single time. The sequenced sample consisted of PBMCs. V is TRBV9 and J is TRBJ2-5, with TRBD1 identical over 9 bases. The source is a woman in her thirties or forties in good health. Some clones in this sample may be carry-over from other donors' samples. This chain's CDR3 is CASSVGTGEETQYF. Here the CDR3 DNA reads TGTGCCAGCAGCGTAGGGACAGGGGAAGAGACCCAGTACTTC.